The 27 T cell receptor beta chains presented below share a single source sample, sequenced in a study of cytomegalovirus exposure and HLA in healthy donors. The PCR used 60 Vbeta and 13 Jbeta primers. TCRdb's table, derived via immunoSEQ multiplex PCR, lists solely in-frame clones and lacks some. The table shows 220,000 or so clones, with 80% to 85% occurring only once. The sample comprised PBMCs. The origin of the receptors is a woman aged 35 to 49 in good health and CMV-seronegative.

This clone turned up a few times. Here the CDR3 reads CASSPGQGVGGYTF. DNA of the CDR3: TGTGCCAGCAGTCCGGGACAGGGGGTTGGTGGCTACACCTTC. The chain joins TRBV28 to TRBJ1-2; TRBD1 matches at 11 bases. The CDR3 extends over 14 amino acids. J lost 7 bases, V lost 5 bases, and 6 bases had no gene match. CDR1 and CDR2 from the germline V gene are MDHEN and SYDVKM.

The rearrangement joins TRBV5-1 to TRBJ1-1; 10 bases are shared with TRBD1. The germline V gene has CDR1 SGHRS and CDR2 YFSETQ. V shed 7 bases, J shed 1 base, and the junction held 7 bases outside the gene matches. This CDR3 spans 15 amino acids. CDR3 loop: CASGTGVVGNTEAFF. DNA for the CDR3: TGCGCCAGCGGGACAGGGGTTGTAGGGAACACTGAAGCTTTCTTT.

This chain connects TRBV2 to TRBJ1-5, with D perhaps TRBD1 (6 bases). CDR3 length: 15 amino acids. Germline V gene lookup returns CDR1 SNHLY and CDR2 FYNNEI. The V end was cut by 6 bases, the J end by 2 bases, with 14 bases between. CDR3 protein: CASRSGVAGNQPQHF. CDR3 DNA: TGTGCCAGCAGATCAGGGGTGGCGGGCAATCAGCCCCAGCATTTT.

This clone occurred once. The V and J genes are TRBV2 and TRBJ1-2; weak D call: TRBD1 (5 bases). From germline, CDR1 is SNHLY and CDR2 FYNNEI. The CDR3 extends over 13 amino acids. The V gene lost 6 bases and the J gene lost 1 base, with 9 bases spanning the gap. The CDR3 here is CASSDQGNYGYTF. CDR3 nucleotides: TGTGCCAGCAGCGACCAGGGTAACTATGGCTACACCTTC.

The CDR3 loop is CASSRQGGTYEQYF. The CDR3 DNA reads as TGCGCCAGCAGCAGGCAGGGGGGTACCTACGAGCAGTACTTC. The chain joins TRBV5-1 to TRBJ2-7; maybe TRBD1 (7 bases). This CDR3 is built from 14 residues. V gave up 4 bases and J gave up 2 bases, with 13 bases separating them. Germline V gene sequence: CDR1 SGHRS, CDR2 YFSETQ.

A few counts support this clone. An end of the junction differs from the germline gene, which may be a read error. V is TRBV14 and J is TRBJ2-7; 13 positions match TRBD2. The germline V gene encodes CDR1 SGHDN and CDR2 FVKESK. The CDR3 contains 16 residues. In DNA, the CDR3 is TGTGCCAGCAGCCAACTAATATCTGGTGGGACTAGCGGGATTACCTTC. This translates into CASSQLISGGTSGITF.

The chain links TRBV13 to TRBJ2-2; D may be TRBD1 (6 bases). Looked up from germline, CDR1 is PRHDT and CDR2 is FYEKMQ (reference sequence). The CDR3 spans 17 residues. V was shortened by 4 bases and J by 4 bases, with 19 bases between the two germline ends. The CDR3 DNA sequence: TGTGCCAGCAGCTCAGGCACTCCGGCAGGGGCCACCGGGGAGCTGTTTTTT. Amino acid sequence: CASSSGTPAGATGELFF.

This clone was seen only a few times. The CDR3 nucleotides are TGTGCCAGCAGTTACTCAGGGGGCCAAGAAGCTTTCTTT. Encoded protein: CASSYSGGQEAFF. The J gene is TRBJ1-1, the V gene TRBV6-5; 7 bases map to TRBD1. Germline values: CDR1 MNHEY, CDR2 SVGAGI. The ends lost 0 bases at V and 8 bases at J; junction bases unmatched: 3. This CDR3 contains 13 residues.

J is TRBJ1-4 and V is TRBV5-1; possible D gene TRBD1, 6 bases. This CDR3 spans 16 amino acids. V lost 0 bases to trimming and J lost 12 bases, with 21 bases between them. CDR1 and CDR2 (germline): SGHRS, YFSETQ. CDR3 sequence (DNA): TGCGCCAGCAGCTTGGATCCAGGTCGGAAAGGGGGGGAACTGTTTTTT. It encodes CASSLDPGRKGGELFF.

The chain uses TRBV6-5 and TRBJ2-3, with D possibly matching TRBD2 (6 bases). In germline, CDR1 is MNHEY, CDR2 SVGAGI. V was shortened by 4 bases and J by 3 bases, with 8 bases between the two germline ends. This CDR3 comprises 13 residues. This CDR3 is CASSWDSTDTQYF. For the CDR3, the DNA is TGTGCCAGCAGTTGGGACTCTACAGATACGCAGTATTTT.

The CDR3 here is CASSLVPGHEQYF. For the CDR3, the DNA is TGTGCCAGCAGCTTGGTCCCAGGGCACGAGCAGTACTTC. The chain combines TRBV5-4 with TRBJ2-7; D may be TRBD1 (5 bases). V was pared by 0 bases and J by 5 bases, with 9 bases between. Germline CDR1 and CDR2: SGHNT and YYREEE (reference sequence). The CDR3 sequence is 13 residues long.

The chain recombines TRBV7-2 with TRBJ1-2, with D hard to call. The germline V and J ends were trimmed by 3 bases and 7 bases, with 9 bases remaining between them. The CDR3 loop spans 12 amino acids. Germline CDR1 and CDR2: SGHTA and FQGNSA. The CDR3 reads CASSFSGLGYTF. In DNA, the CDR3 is TGTGCCAGCAGCTTTAGCGGGCTTGGCTACACCTTC.

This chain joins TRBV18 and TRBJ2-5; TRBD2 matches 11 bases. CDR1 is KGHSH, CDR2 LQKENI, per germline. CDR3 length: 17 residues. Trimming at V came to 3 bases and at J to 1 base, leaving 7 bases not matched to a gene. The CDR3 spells CASSPPTSGSFQETQYF. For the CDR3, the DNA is TGTGCCAGCTCACCGCCCACTAGCGGGAGTTTCCAAGAGACCCAGTACTTC.

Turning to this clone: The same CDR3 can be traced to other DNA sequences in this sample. CDR3 residues: CASSFGQGRETQYF. CDR3 coding DNA: TGCGCCAGCAGCTTTGGGCAGGGCAGAGAGACCCAGTACTTC. The rearrangement joins TRBV5-1 to TRBJ2-5; D is possibly TRBD1 (5 bases). V lost 2 bases, J lost 4 bases, and 12 bases lay in between. Germline V gene lookup returns CDR1 SGHRS and CDR2 YFSETQ. The CDR3 covers 14 residues.

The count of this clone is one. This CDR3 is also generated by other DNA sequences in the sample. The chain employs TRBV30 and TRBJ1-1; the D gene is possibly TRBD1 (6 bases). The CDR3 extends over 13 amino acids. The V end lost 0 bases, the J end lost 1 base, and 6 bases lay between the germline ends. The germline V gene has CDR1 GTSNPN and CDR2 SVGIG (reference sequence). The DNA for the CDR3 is TGTGCCTGGAGTGTAGGGGGGAACACTGAAGCTTTCTTT. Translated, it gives CAWSVGGNTEAFF.

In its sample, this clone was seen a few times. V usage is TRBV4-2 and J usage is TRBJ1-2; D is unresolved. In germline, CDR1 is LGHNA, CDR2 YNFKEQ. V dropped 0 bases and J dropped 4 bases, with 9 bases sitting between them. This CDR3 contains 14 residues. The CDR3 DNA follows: TGTGCCAGCAGCCAAGATACAGAATTCTATGGCTACACCTTC. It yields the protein CASSQDTEFYGYTF.

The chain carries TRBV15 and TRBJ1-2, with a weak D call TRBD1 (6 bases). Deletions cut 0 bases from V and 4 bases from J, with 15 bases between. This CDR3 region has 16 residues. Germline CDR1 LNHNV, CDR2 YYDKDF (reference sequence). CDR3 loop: CATSRDELTGGYGYTF. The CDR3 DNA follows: TGTGCCACCAGCAGAGATGAACTGACAGGCGGCTATGGCTACACCTTC.

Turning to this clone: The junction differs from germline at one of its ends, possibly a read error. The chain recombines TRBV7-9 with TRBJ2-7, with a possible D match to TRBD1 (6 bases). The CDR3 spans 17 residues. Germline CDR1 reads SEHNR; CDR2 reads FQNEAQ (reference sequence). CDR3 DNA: TGTTCCAGCAGCTCTCCGTCCGGGACACCCTTCTCCTACGAGCAGTACTTC. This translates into CSSSSPSGTPFSYEQYF.

The CDR3: CASRVSGVVNTEAFF. The DNA for the CDR3 is TGTGCCAGCAGGGTATCAGGGGTCGTGAACACTGAAGCTTTCTTT. This chain uses TRBV28 with TRBJ1-1; the D gene is possibly TRBD1 (6 bases). Germline V gene data show CDR1 as MDHEN and CDR2 as SYDVKM. The V end lost 6 bases, the J end lost 0 bases, and 14 bases lay between the germline ends. The CDR3 consists of 15 residues.

CDR3 sequence: CASSQMARVISGELFF. In DNA form, the CDR3 reads TGTGCCAGCAGCCAAATGGCCAGGGTGATCAGCGGGGAGCTGTTTTTT. The chain links TRBV7-3 to TRBJ2-2, with a possible D match to TRBD1 (5 bases). CDR3 length: 16 residues. Per the germline V gene, CDR1 is SGHTA and CDR2 is FQGTGA. Between the trimmed V and J ends, which lost 5 bases and 7 bases, there was a span of 20 bases.

The CDR3 region has the DNA TGTGCCAGCAGTAGGAACCTAGCGAGAGAGACCCAGTACTTC. Protein sequence: CASSRNLARETQYF. This chain connects TRBV2 to TRBJ2-5, with D tentatively TRBD2 (6 bases). CDR1 is SNHLY and CDR2 is FYNNEI in the germline V gene. The CDR3 loop spans 14 amino acids. Deletions cut 5 bases from V and 4 bases from J, with 14 bases between.

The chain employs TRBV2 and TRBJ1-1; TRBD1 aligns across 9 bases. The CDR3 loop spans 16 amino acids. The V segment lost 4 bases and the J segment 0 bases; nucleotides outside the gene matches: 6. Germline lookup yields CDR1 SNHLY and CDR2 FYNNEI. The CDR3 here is CASSVGTGSMNTEAFF. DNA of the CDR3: TGTGCCAGCAGTGTCGGGACAGGGTCCATGAACACTGAAGCTTTCTTT.

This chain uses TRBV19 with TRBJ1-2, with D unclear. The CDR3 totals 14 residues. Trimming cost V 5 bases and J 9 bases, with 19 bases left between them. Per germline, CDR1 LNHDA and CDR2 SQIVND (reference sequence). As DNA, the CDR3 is TGTGCCAGTAGTTCCCGGACCCGGGAGATAAGCTACACCTTC. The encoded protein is CASSSRTREISYTF.

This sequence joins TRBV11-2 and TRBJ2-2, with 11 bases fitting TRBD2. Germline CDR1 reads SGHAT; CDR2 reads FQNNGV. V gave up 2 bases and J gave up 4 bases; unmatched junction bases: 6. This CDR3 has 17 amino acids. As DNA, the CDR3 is TGTGCCAGCAGCTTATTTAGACTAGCGGGAACCACCGGGGAGCTGTTTTTT. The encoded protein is CASSLFRLAGTTGELFF. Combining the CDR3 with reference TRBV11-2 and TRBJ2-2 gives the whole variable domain EAGVAQSPRYKIIEKRQSVAFWCNPISGHATLYWYQQILGQGPKLLIQFQNNGVVDDSQLPKDRFSAERLKGVDSTLKIQPAKLEDSAVYLCASSLFRLAGTTGELFFGEGSRLTVL.

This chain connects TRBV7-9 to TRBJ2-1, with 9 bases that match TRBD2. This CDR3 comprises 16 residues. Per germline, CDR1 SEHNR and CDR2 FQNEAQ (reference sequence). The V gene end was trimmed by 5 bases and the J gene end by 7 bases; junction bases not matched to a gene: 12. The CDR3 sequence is CASSPRGGRAGNEQFF. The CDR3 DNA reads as TGTGCCAGCAGCCCTCGAGGCGGGAGGGCGGGGAATGAGCAGTTCTTC.

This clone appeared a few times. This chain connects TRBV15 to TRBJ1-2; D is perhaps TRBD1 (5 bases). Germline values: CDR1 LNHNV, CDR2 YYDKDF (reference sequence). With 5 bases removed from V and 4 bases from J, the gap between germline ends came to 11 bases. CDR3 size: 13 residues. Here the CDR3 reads CATSRTGAYGYTF. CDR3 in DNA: TGTGCCACCAGCCGTACAGGTGCCTATGGCTACACCTTC.

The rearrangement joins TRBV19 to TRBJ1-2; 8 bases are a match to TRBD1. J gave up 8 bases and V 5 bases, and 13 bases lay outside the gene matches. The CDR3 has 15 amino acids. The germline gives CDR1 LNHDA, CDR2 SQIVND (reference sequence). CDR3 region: CASSPRADRGGGYTF. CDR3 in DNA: TGTGCCAGTAGTCCCCGAGCCGACAGGGGCGGAGGCTACACCTTC. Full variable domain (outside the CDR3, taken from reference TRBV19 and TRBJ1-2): DGGITQSPKYLFRKEGQNVTLSCEQNLNHDAMYWYRQDPGQGLRLIYYSQIVNDFQKGDIAEGYSVSREKKESFPLTVTSAQKNPTAFYLCASSPRADRGGGYTFGSGTRLTVV.